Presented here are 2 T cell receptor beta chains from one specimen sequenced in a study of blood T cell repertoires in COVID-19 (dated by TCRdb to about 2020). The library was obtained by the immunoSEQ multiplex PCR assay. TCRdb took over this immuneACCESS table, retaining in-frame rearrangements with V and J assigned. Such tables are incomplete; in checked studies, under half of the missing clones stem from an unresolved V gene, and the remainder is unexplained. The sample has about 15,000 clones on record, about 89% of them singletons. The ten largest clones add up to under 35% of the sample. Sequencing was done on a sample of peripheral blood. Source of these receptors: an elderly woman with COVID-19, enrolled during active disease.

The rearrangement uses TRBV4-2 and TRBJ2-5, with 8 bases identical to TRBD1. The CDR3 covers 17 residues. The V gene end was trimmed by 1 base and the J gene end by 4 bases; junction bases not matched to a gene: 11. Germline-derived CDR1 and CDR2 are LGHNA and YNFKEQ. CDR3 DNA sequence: TGTGCCAGCAGCCAAGGTCAAGGGGCGACAGGGGTAGAGACCCAGTACTTC. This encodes CASSQGQGATGVETQYF.

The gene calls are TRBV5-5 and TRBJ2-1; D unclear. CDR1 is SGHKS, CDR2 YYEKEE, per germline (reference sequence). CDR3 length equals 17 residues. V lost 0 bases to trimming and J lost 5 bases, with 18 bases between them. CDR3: CASSLDFRSALNNEQFF. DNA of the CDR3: TGTGCCAGCAGCTTGGATTTTCGGTCAGCGCTCAACAATGAGCAGTTCTTC.